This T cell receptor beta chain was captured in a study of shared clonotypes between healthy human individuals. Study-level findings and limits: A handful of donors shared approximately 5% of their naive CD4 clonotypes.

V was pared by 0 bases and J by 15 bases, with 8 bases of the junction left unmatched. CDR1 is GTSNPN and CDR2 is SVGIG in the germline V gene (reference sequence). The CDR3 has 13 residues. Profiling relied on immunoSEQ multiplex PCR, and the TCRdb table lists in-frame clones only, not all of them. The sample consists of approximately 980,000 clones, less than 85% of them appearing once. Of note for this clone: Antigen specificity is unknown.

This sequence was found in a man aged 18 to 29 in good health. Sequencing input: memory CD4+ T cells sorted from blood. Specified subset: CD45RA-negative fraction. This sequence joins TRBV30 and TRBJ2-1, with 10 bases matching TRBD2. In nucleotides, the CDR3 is TGTGCCTGGAGTGTACTAGCGGGGCGGCAATCGTTCTTC. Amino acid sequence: CAWSVLAGRQSFF.